The sequence of this T cell receptor (beta chain) was determined in a study of T cell responses to AZD1222 COVID-19 vaccine. The V gene's germline CDR1 is DFQATT and CDR2 SNEGSKA (reference sequence). V lost 0 bases and J lost 12, with 11 bases in between. CDR3 length equals 11 residues. Points on this clone: As yet, its antigen is unknown.

Using immunoSEQ multiplex PCR, the repertoire was profiled, and TCRdb retains in-frame clones only, with some absent. The repertoire has roughly 180,000 clones, 80% to 95% of them found once; the top ten carry about 1.8%. Study-level results: At baseline, just a handful of AZD1222 recipients tested seropositive. Reportedly, close to half of spike-specific TCRs are directed against unmutated variant regions. Researchers report vaccine-associated CD4 TCRs spanning spike, with dominance at 160-218 and 743-854. Clonal diversity was possibly underestimated, and white British individuals and females predominated among donors.

The clonotype originates from an adult who received the AZD1222 COVID-19 vaccine. Sequencing was performed on peripheral blood, taken 28 days after the second AZD1222 dose. The rearrangement links TRBV20-1 to TRBJ1-2, with a weak D call TRBD1 (5 bases). The CDR3 loop is CSAREGGMNTF. In nucleotides, the CDR3 is TGCAGTGCTAGAGAGGGGGGAATGAACACCTTC.